The present T cell receptor (beta chain) was sequenced within a study of T cell responses to AZD1222 COVID-19 vaccine. Study-wide background: Recipients boosted at about 4 weeks or about 12 weeks are pooled. General study points: Compared with day 0, the breadth and depth of the Spike-specific TCR repertoire rose significantly after two doses of AZD1222.

Worth noting for this clone: Its antigen is not known.

The table came from immunoSEQ multiplex PCR; TCRdb's copy has only in-frame clones and leaves some out. The sample carries around 75,000 clones, around 84% recorded once. This CDR3 spans 13 amino acids. Germline CDR1 reads LNHDA; CDR2 reads SQIVND (reference sequence). Deletions cut 1 base from V and 7 bases from J, with 10 bases between. This rearrangement joins TRBV19 to TRBJ1-1; D call uncertain. The sample in question was peripheral blood, obtained on day 0 of AZD1222 vaccination. This TCR was recovered from an adult in good health. The CDR3 loop is CASSIGSGFEAFF. CDR3 in DNA: TGTGCCAGTAGTATAGGTTCCGGTTTTGAAGCTTTCTTT.